Reported below is one T cell receptor beta chain. The V gene end was trimmed by 1 base and the J gene end by 7 bases; junction bases not matched to a gene: 12. CDR1 and CDR2 from the germline V gene are SGHTA and FQGTGA. The CDR3 length is 17 residues. These data are taken from a study of shared T cell receptors in the human thymus. The assay was immunoSEQ multiplex PCR, and TCRdb's table has in-frame clones only and misses some. The data show over 650,000 clones, around 87% seen once. These data were also reused for a study on human thymus T cells. According to that study: Immunologically healthy infants in Finland undergoing congenital heart defect surgery were the donors. From resections taken during corrective heart surgery, the thymus tissue was obtained. Among thymic and blood repertoires, usage of V and J genes appeared biased. Unrelated individuals had highly overlapping thymic repertoires, as reported in related research.

This TCR derives from a boy under three years old with a congenital heart defect. This rearrangement joins TRBV7-3 to TRBJ2-1; 8 nucleotides line up with TRBD1. Sequenced sample: thymocytes. DNA of the CDR3: TGTGCCAGCAGCTTAATTCCCACCGGGACAGGACCGAATGAGCAGTTCTTC. Translated: CASSLIPTGTGPNEQFF.